A selection of T cell receptor beta chains follows, all from one sample in a study of sequential checkpoint blockade in melanoma. Clones were sequenced by immunoSEQ multiplex PCR, and TCRdb holds only the in-frame ones, with some missing. The sample has 15,000 to 20,000 clones, 73% seen once. The sequenced sample was tumor tissue (inferred from file names), obtained from a patient given nivolumab and ipilimumab in sequence. Every receptor here comes from a human donor with melanoma. Each CDR3 is given with its conserved first and last residue. Size values are once, few and many counts, or a class for expanded clones, and some rows have none.

TRBV15,TRBJ2-3,.,CATSVRQTGTDTQYF
TRBV11-3,TRBJ1-1,.,CASSSGEGTENTEAFF
TRBV30,TRBJ2-2,once,CAWRPMTYTGELFF
TRBV14,TRBJ2-5,once,CASSQAENVYQETQYF
TRBV11-3,TRBJ2-6,few,CASSLYGLSSGANVLTF
TRBV7-7,TRBJ1-5,.,CASSLRGRGNQPQHF
TRBV5-8,TRBJ1-1,.,CASSWPQLTEAFF
TRBV5-1,TRBJ1-4,.,CASSLVGQGNEKLFF
TRBV6-8,TRBJ1-1,few,CASSYVGSTEAFF
TRBV6-8,TRBJ2-7,.,CASSPRAGFPYEQYF